This T cell receptor beta chain comes out of a study of neoadjuvant anti-PD-1 for oral cavity cancer. As for the study in general: Around day 43, patients without progression received a fourth nivolumab dose before surgery.

Looked up from germline, CDR1 is MNHEY and CDR2 is SVGAGI. The CDR3 is made up of 12 amino acids. V dropped 6 bases and J dropped 7; count of bases not matched to a gene: 1. Profiled with immunoSEQ multiplex PCR; TCRdb holds only in-frame clones, not every one. The table includes about 17,000 clones, less than 75% detected once. Study-wide results and caveats: Treg/Th17 ratio rose with pretreatment blood and fell with post-treatment tumor TCRbeta clonality.

This clone was recorded a few times. The antigen is not known. The rearrangement uses TRBV6-5 and TRBJ1-2; 11 bases match TRBD1. Sample: PBMCs, taken before nivolumab (anti-PD-1) treatment. The clonotype was recovered from a person aged 35-79 years with oral cavity squamous cell carcinoma. This CDR3 reads CASSGTGGGYTF. As DNA, the CDR3 is TGTGCCAGCAGCGGGACAGGGGGTGGCTACACCTTC.